The TCR beta chain under discussion was sequenced for a study of blood T cells in healthy people across ages. Study observations and caveats: Changes seen in expanded clonotypes were possibly confounded by donor CMV status left unknown. Long-lived donors exceeded aged donors in naive CD4+ cells and diversity.

Primers used in a second PCR of about 7 to 12 cycles were a sample-barcoded 5' primer and a J-beta primer mix. TCRdb re-called the 5' RACE reads through MiXCR, storing one row per CDR3 protein. This sample has approximately 800,000 distinct CDR3 sequences, with roughly 24% found just once. V gave up 3 bases and J gave up 1 base, with 9 bases separating them. CDR3 length: 13 amino acids. CDR1 and CDR2 (germline): GTSNPN, SVGIG (reference sequence). Comments on this clonotype: The antigen is not known.

Caucasian individuals from Russia who were healthy and aged 6 to 90 acted as donors. The sample was also linked to a second study, of T cells of mothers and their children. This second report adds: Among related mother-child pairs, overlap was slightly higher than in unrelated pairs, though not significantly.

The receptor's source is a boy younger than 18 in good health. This chain links TRBV30 with TRBJ1-1; weak D call: TRBD1 (6 bases). Material for sequencing was blood. In DNA, the CDR3 is TGTGCCTGGAGCCAACAGGGGAACACTGAAGCTTTCTTT. Its translation is CAWSQQGNTEAFF.